This entry lists 17 T cell receptor beta chains sequenced from one sample in a study of T cell changes during pregnancy in multiple sclerosis (dated by TCRdb to about 2019). Library creation used the immunoSEQ multiplex PCR assay. TCRdb's version of the immuneACCESS table is confined to in-frame rearrangements and falls short of the full clone set. An unresolved V gene accounts for under half of the shortfall where checked; the remainder is of unknown origin. The sample table records 20,000 or so clones; about 88% of these occur just once. Together, the top ten hold more than 7.5% of the sample. The sample was CD8+ T cells from peripheral blood mononuclear cells, taken in the third trimester of pregnancy. All receptors derive from a female donor in good health, enrolled as a control in a pregnancy study.

V gene TRBV27 combines with J gene TRBJ2-2, with TRBD1 matching 9 bases. CDR1 is MNHEY and CDR2 is SMNVEV in the germline V gene (reference sequence). V lost 5 bases and J lost 6; bases outside the gene matches: 1. CDR3 size: 13 residues. The DNA for the CDR3 is TGTGCCAGCAGTAACAGGGGGCCCGGGGAGCTGTTTTTT. Residues: CASSNRGPGELFF.

This chain connects TRBV4-1 to TRBJ1-5; D remains ambiguous. Trimming left V 1 base short and J 4 bases short, with 8 bases between. Germline V gene sequence: CDR1 MGHRA, CDR2 YSYEKL. The CDR3 is 14 amino acids. The CDR3 here is CASSQVTINQPQHF. CDR3 DNA sequence: TGCGCCAGCAGCCAAGTGACAATTAATCAGCCCCAGCATTTT.

The J gene is TRBJ1-3, the V gene TRBV13; 9 positions match TRBD1. This CDR3 spans 15 amino acids. The junction had 6 bases not matched to a gene; V was cut back by 5 bases and J by 4 bases. Germline V gives CDR1 PRHDT, CDR2 FYEKMQ (reference sequence). This CDR3 is CASSTRDRAGNTIYF. The CDR3 bases are TGTGCCAGCAGCACCCGGGACAGGGCGGGAAACACCATATATTTT.

The genes are TRBV27 and TRBJ2-1, with TRBD2 as a possible D gene (6 bases). V was cut by 1 base and J by 7 bases, with 11 bases left in between. From germline, CDR1 is MNHEY and CDR2 SMNVEV (reference sequence). The CDR3 length is 14 residues. The CDR3 region is CASSLLSGGNEQFF. CDR3 coding DNA: TGTGCCAGCAGTTTATTATCCGGGGGTAATGAGCAGTTCTTC.

The CDR3 protein is CASSEAQGGAEPQHF. The CDR3 nucleotides are TGTGCCAGCAGTGAAGCGCAAGGGGGCGCGGAGCCCCAGCATTTT. The rearrangement joins TRBV6-1 to TRBJ1-5; 7 bases map to TRBD1. CDR3 length: 15 amino acids. Germline V gives CDR1 MNHNS, CDR2 SASEGT. V shed 0 bases, J shed 8 bases, and the junction held 7 bases outside the gene matches.

CDR3 DNA: TGTGCCAGCAGCCTGCGACTAGCGGGAGAGTTGGCAGATACGCAGTATTTT. Protein: CASSLRLAGELADTQYF. This sequence joins TRBV7-8 and TRBJ2-3; 12 bases are shared with TRBD2. The CDR3 extends over 17 amino acids. V shed 5 bases, J shed 4 bases, and the junction held 10 bases outside the gene matches. In germline, CDR1 is SGHVS, CDR2 FQNEAQ.

The chain combines TRBV7-3 with TRBJ2-5; 12 positions match TRBD2. Germline CDR1 and CDR2: SGHTA and FQGTGA. The trim removed 5 bases at V and 4 bases at J, leaving 8 bases unmatched. The CDR3 has 16 amino acids. The CDR3 DNA sequence: TGTGCCAGCAGCAAGCGACTAGCGGGGGCGGGAGAGACCCAGTACTTC. Protein: CASSKRLAGAGETQYF.

The J gene is TRBJ1-2, the V gene TRBV7-2; unclear D gene. The CDR3 loop spans 14 amino acids. Trimming pared 5 bases from V and 5 bases from J, leaving 15 bases between. Germline V gene sequence: CDR1 SGHTA, CDR2 FQGNSA. This chain's CDR3 is CASSPEGSGYGYTF. The DNA for the CDR3 is TGTGCCAGCAGCCCAGAAGGGTCGGGGTATGGCTACACCTTC.

The chain has TRBV19 and TRBJ1-1; D is unresolved. The V gene's germline CDR1 is LNHDA and CDR2 SQIVND (reference sequence). The CDR3 has 14 amino acids. V shed 1 base and J shed 0 bases, with 6 bases lying between them. The CDR3 loop is CASSIGGVNTEAFF. The CDR3 region has the DNA TGTGCCAGTAGTATAGGCGGGGTGAACACTGAAGCTTTCTTT.

The chain recombines TRBV7-9 with TRBJ2-7, with a possible D match to TRBD1 (6 bases). Germline-derived CDR1 and CDR2 are SEHNR and FQNEAQ (reference sequence). The V end was cut by 2 bases, the J end by 0 bases, with 8 bases between. This CDR3 region has 14 residues. The CDR3 protein is CASSLTDSSYEQYF. In nucleotides, the CDR3 is TGTGCCAGCAGCTTAACGGACAGCTCCTACGAGCAGTACTTC.

The chain links TRBV19 to TRBJ2-7, with 9 positions matching TRBD1. The CDR3 extends over 16 amino acids. CDR1 and CDR2 from the germline V gene are LNHDA and SQIVND (reference sequence). J gave up 5 bases and V 3 bases, and 11 bases lay outside the gene matches. The CDR3 here is CASSIQFGRQGDEQYF. The CDR3 DNA reads as TGTGCCAGTAGTATCCAATTCGGCCGACAGGGGGACGAGCAGTACTTC.

This chain connects TRBV2 to TRBJ2-7; 9 bases are a match to TRBD1. Trimming took 6 bases from V and 6 from J; bases not matched to a gene: 9. The CDR3 has 14 amino acids. CDR1 is SNHLY and CDR2 is FYNNEI in the germline V gene. The CDR3 reads CASRWTGESGEQYF. The CDR3 DNA reads as TGTGCCAGCAGATGGACAGGGGAATCGGGCGAGCAGTACTTC.

This chain uses TRBV27 with TRBJ2-2, with a weak D call TRBD2 (6 bases). Germline V lookup: CDR1 MNHEY, CDR2 SMNVEV (reference sequence). V was clipped by 9 bases and J by 6 bases, with 14 bases between them. The CDR3 has 13 amino acids. The CDR3 spells CASSSADAGELFF. CDR3 coding DNA: TGTGCCAGTTCTAGCGCCGATGCCGGGGAGCTGTTTTTT.

The rearrangement uses TRBV7-6 and TRBJ2-2; D gene uncertain. This CDR3 has 11 amino acids. Germline V lookup: CDR1 SGHVS, CDR2 FNYEAQ. Trimming pared 5 bases from V and 8 bases from J, leaving 6 bases between. The CDR3 DNA reads TGTGCCAGCAGCCCAGTAGGGGAGCTGTTTTTT. Translation gives CASSPVGELFF. Supplemented by reference TRBV7-6 and TRBJ2-2, the full variable domain reads GAGVSQSPRYKVTKRGQDVALRCDPISGHVSLYWYRQALGQGPEFLTYFNYEAQQDKSGLPNDRFSAERPEGSISTLTIQRTEQRDSAMYRCASSPVGELFFGEGSRLTVL.

The chain recombines TRBV27 with TRBJ2-1; the match to TRBD2 covers 8 bases. Trimming took 3 bases from V and 8 from J; bases not matched to a gene: 9. The CDR3 is 15 residues long. CDR1 is MNHEY and CDR2 is SMNVEV in the germline V gene (reference sequence). CDR3 coding DNA: TGTGCCAGCAGTTTGACCGGGACTAGGTTCTATGAGCAGTTCTTC. Amino acids: CASSLTGTRFYEQFF.

The chain combines TRBV28 with TRBJ2-1; 9 bases align to TRBD1. Germline V gene data show CDR1 as MDHEN and CDR2 as SYDVKM. This CDR3 comprises 16 residues. V lost 8 bases to trimming and J lost 3 bases; unmatched junction nucleotides: 11. CDR3 in amino acids: CASDTGGAGDYNEQFF. The CDR3 DNA reads as TGTGCCAGCGATACAGGGGGCGCGGGAGACTACAATGAGCAGTTCTTC. The whole variable domain, remainder taken from reference TRBV28 and TRBJ2-1, is DVKVTQSSRYLVKRTGEKVFLECVQDMDHENMFWYRQDPGLGLRLIYFSYDVKMKEKGDIPEGYSVSREKKERFSLILESASTNQTSMYLCASDTGGAGDYNEQFFGPGTRLTVL.

This clone was seen once. The gene calls are TRBV5-4 and TRBJ1-1; 9 nucleotides line up with TRBD1. From germline, CDR1 is SGHNT and CDR2 YYREEE (reference sequence). This CDR3 has 13 residues. V was clipped by 3 bases and J by 7 bases; unmatched bases: 4. In DNA, the CDR3 is TGTGCCAGCAGCTGGGACAGGGACCTTGAAGCTTTCTTT. Translating gives CASSWDRDLEAFF.